Listed here are 17 T cell receptor beta chains from one sample, sequenced in a study of blood T cells in healthy people across ages. PCR was performed a second time for about 7 to 11 cycles using a sample-barcoded 5' primer and a J-beta primer mix. TCRdb re-derived calls from the 5' RACE reads in MiXCR, one entry per CDR3 protein. The repertoire holds approximately 1,700,000 distinct CDR3 sequences, with roughly 43% as singletons. The specimen was blood. All receptors derive from a human donor in good health.

This chain uses TRBV7-9 with TRBJ2-3; D not certain. The V end was cut by 3 bases, the J end by 0 bases, with 7 bases between. CDR3 size: 14 residues. Germline-derived CDR1 and CDR2 are SEHNR and FQNEAQ (reference sequence). The CDR3 nucleotides are TGTGCCAGCAGCTTTGTCGGTAGCACAGATACGCAGTATTTT. Residues: CASSFVGSTDTQYF. The complete variable domain, with remaining parts taken from reference TRBV7-9 and TRBJ2-3, reads DTGVSQNPRHKITKRGQNVTFRCDPISEHNRLYWYRQTLGQGPEFLTYFQNEAQLEKSRLLSDRFSAERPKGSFSTLEIQRTEQGDSAMYLCASSFVGSTDTQYFGPGTRLTVL.

This CDR3 reads CASSLNTGGYGYTF. The CDR3 DNA reads as TGTGCCAGCAGTTTAAACACAGGGGGCTATGGCTACACCTTC. The chain is built from TRBV12-3 or TRBV12-4 and TRBJ1-2; TRBD1 aligns across 8 bases. J gave up 4 bases and V 2 bases, and 3 bases lay outside the gene matches. The length of the CDR3 is 14 residues.

This clonotype was counted a few times. The chain links TRBV6-6 to TRBJ1-2; D possibly corresponds to TRBD1 (5 bases). The germline V gene encodes CDR1 MNHNY and CDR2 SVGAGI (reference sequence). This CDR3 has 17 amino acids. Trimming left V 6 bases short and J 4 bases short, with 24 bases between. CDR3 in amino acids: CASSRYQTAPQPYGYTF. Here the CDR3 DNA reads TGTGCCAGCAGCCGATATCAGACAGCCCCACAACCCTATGGCTACACCTTC.

The V call is TRBV4-1, the J call TRBJ1-4; 11 positions match TRBD1. Per the germline V gene, CDR1 is MGHRA and CDR2 is YSYEKL. After removal of 2 bases from V and 7 bases from J, the junction contained 6 bases not matched to a gene. This CDR3 region has 16 residues. For the CDR3, the DNA is TGCGCCAGCAGCCAACGAACCGGGACAGGGGGTGAAAAACTGTTTTTT. It specifies CASSQRTGTGGEKLFF.

This clonotype turned up a few times. This may arise from a read error, as a much more abundant clone is one base away. The chain combines TRBV11-1 with TRBJ2-1; possible D gene TRBD1, 5 bases. The V end was cut by 4 bases, the J end by 3 bases, with 16 bases between. CDR1 SGHAT and CDR2 FQDESV come from the germline V gene (reference sequence). The CDR3 loop spans 16 amino acids. CDR3 loop: CASSCTPGLVYNEQFF. The CDR3 DNA reads as TGTGCCAGCAGCTGCACCCCAGGGCTTGTCTACAATGAGCAGTTCTTC.

The V call is TRBV7-3, the J call TRBJ2-1; D is unresolved. The CDR3 runs 15 residues. The germline V gene encodes CDR1 SGHTA and CDR2 FQGTGA. V gave up 2 bases and J gave up 8 bases, with 16 bases separating them. CDR3 sequence (DNA): TGTGCCAGCAGCTTAGAGCCCCACGCTGCTGATGAGCAGTTCTTC. Its translation is CASSLEPHAADEQFF.

This clonotype showed up just a few times. The chain carries TRBV6-2 or TRBV6-3 and TRBJ1-1; D may be TRBD1 (5 bases). The length of the CDR3 is 15 residues. Germline loops: CDR1 MNHEY, CDR2 SVGEGT. V was cut by 7 bases and J by 3 bases, with 18 bases left in between. CDR3 protein: CASNNEASGHTEAFF. CDR3 nucleotides: TGTGCCAGCAACAATGAAGCATCAGGGCACACTGAAGCTTTCTTT.

This clonotype occurred a few times. The V and J genes are TRBV9 and TRBJ2-3, with 11 bases aligning to TRBD1. Germline lookup yields CDR1 SGDLS and CDR2 YYNGEE. J gave up 4 bases and V 3 bases, and 10 bases lay outside the gene matches. This CDR3 spans 17 amino acids. This CDR3 reads CASSGLRGQGAADTQYF. The CDR3 DNA reads TGTGCCAGCAGCGGGCTGAGAGGACAGGGGGCAGCAGATACGCAGTATTTT.

V gene TRBV12-3 or TRBV12-4 combines with J gene TRBJ2-7, with D tentatively TRBD2 (6 bases). CDR3 length equals 13 residues. V was trimmed by 9 bases and J by 3 bases, leaving 15 bases between them. CDR3 in amino acids: CASHWRGYYEQYF. CDR3 sequence (DNA): TGTGCCAGTCACTGGAGGGGATACTACGAGCAGTACTTC.

This clonotype was seen more than once but under ten times. The chain combines TRBV10-3 with TRBJ1-4; TRBD1 matches 7 bases. With 10 bases clipped from V and 1 base from J, the junction kept 12 bases outside the gene matches. This CDR3 is 16 amino acids long. CDR1 ENHRY and CDR2 SYGVKD come from the germline V gene. CDR3 in amino acids: CATSETGTITNEKLFF. As DNA, the CDR3 is TGTGCCACCTCCGAGACAGGGACTATAACTAATGAAAAACTGTTTTTT.

This clonotype was counted a few times. The V gene is TRBV12-3 or TRBV12-4, the J gene TRBJ2-7; no clear D gene. The CDR3 consists of 15 residues. With 5 bases removed from V and 2 bases from J, the gap between germline ends came to 16 bases. The CDR3, as DNA: TGTGCCAGCAGTCAGACAAGCCAACACCCCTACGAGCAGTACTTC. Its protein product is CASSQTSQHPYEQYF.

This clonotype was found a few times. This chain uses TRBV15 with TRBJ1-6, with 7 bases fitting TRBD1. The CDR3 contains 14 residues. The J segment lost 7 bases and the V segment lost 5 bases, leaving 5 bases of the junction unmatched. Germline loops: CDR1 LNHNV, CDR2 YYDKDF (reference sequence). The CDR3 reads CATSFGQDNSPLHF. As DNA, the CDR3 is TGTGCCACCAGCTTCGGACAGGACAATTCACCCCTCCACTTT.

This clonotype was seen once. The chain is built from TRBV29-1 and TRBJ2-4, with TRBD2 identical over 7 bases. Germline trimming cut 4 bases from V and 13 bases from J; bases unmatched to any gene: 7. The CDR3 has 11 residues. Germline CDR1 is SQVTM and CDR2 is ANQGSEA. The CDR3 protein is CSVVAGTTQYF. DNA for the CDR3: TGCAGCGTTGTAGCTGGGACTACGCAGTACTTC.

In its sample, this clonotype was seen a few times. At one boundary the junction diverges from the germline segment, which might be a read error. The J gene is TRBJ2-6, the V gene TRBV6-1, with TRBD2 as a possible D gene (7 bases). The germline V gene encodes CDR1 MNHNS and CDR2 SASEGT. CDR3 length: 15 residues. CDR3 sequence reads: CASSDAGAGANVLTF. CDR3 nucleotide sequence: TGTGCCAGCAGTGATGCGGGGGCTGGGGCCAACGTCTTGACTTTC.

This clonotype showed up just once. The V and J genes are TRBV10-3 and TRBJ1-4; D unclear. This CDR3 is 15 amino acids long. Germline lookup yields CDR1 ENHRY and CDR2 SYGVKD. V was pared by 0 bases and J by 14 bases, with 19 bases between. DNA for the CDR3: TGTGCCATCAGTGAGTCAGGAATTGTAAGGACTGAGCTGTTTTTT. Its translation: CAISESGIVRTELFF.

The table lists this clonotype with many counts. V usage is TRBV7-2 and J usage is TRBJ2-4, with D perhaps TRBD1 or TRBD2 (6 bases each). CDR3 size: 13 residues. Trimming removed 5 bases from V and 6 bases from J, with 11 bases in between. Germline CDR1 SGHTA, CDR2 FQGNSA. This CDR3 reads CASSPEGGNIQYF. CDR3 nucleotide sequence: TGTGCCAGCAGCCCCGAGGGGGGAAACATTCAGTACTTC.

This clonotype turned up a few times. This rearrangement joins TRBV29-1 to TRBJ2-7; D is undetermined. CDR1 and CDR2 from the germline V gene are SQVTM and ANQGSEA. Between the trimmed V and J ends, which lost 5 bases and 3 bases, there was a span of 8 bases. The CDR3 runs to 11 residues. This CDR3 is CSVIPVYEQYF. The DNA of the CDR3 is TGCAGCGTTATACCTGTCTACGAGCAGTACTTC.